This T cell receptor (beta chain) was captured by sequencing in a study of neoadjuvant anti-PD-1 for oral cavity cancer. Study-wide points: Higher pretreatment blood Treg/Th17 ratios correlated with higher pretreatment blood and lower post-treatment tumor TCRbeta clonality.

The data were produced by immunoSEQ multiplex PCR, yet TCRdb's version contains in-frame clones alone and is incomplete. Altogether 68,000 or so clones are present, approximately 85% being singletons, with the ten largest covering less than 4%. The time point here: after neoadjuvant nivolumab, at surgical resection. A note on this clone: Its antigen is unknown.

The source was PBMCs, collected after nivolumab (anti-PD-1) treatment. The clonotype comes from a person aged 35 to 85 with oral cavity squamous cell carcinoma.

CDR3 residues: CSVLPVRGRITDTQYF. The CDR3 DNA follows: TGCAGCGTACTTCCGGTCAGGGGGCGCATAACAGATACGCAGTATTTT. This chain uses TRBV29-1 with TRBJ2-3; TRBD1 matches at 8 bases. CDR3 size: 16 residues. The junction had 14 bases not matched to a gene; V was cut back by 6 bases and J by 3 bases. Germline values: CDR1 SQVTM, CDR2 ANQGSEA.